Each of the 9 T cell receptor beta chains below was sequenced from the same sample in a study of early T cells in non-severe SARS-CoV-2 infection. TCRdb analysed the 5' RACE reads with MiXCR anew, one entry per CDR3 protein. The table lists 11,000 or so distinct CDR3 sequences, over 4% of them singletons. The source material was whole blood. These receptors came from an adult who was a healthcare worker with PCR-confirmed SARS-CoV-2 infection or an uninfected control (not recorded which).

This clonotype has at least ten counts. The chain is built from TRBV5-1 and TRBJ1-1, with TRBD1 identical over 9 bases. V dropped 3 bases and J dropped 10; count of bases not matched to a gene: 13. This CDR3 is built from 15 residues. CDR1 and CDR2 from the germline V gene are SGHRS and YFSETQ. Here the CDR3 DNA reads TGCGCCAGCAGCTCCCGGACAGGGGATCTGAGTCGAGCTTTCTTT. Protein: CASSSRTGDLSRAFF.

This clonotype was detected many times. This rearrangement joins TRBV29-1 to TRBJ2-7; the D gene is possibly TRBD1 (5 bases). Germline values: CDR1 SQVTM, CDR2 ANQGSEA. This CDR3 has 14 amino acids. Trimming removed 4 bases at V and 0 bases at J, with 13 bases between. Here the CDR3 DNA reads TGCAGCGTTGTGGATATGGACAACTCCTACGAGCAGTACTTC. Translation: CSVVDMDNSYEQYF.

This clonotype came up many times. The chain's CDR3 is CASSLTPAGGLSEQFF. As DNA, the CDR3 is TGTGCCAGCAGCTTAACCCCGGCGGGGGGGCTTAGTGAGCAGTTCTTC. This chain joins TRBV7-3 and TRBJ2-1, with 9 bases fitting TRBD2. This CDR3 spans 16 amino acids. The J segment lost 9 bases and the V segment lost 0 bases, leaving 9 bases of the junction unmatched. CDR1 and CDR2 (germline): SGHTA, FQGTGA. The full variable domain, completed using reference TRBV7-3 and TRBJ2-1, is GAGVSQTPSNKVTEKGKYVELRCDPISGHTALYWYRQSLGQGPEFLIYFQGTGAADDSGLPNDRFFAVRPEGSVSTLKIQRTERGDSAVYLCASSLTPAGGLSEQFFGPGTRLTVL.

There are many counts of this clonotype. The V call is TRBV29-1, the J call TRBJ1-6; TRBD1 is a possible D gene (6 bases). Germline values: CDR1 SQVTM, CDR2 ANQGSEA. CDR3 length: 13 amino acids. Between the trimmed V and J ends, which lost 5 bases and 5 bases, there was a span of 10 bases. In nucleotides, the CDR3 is TGCAGCGTTCAAAAGGGGGATAATTCACCCCTCCACTTT. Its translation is CSVQKGDNSPLHF.

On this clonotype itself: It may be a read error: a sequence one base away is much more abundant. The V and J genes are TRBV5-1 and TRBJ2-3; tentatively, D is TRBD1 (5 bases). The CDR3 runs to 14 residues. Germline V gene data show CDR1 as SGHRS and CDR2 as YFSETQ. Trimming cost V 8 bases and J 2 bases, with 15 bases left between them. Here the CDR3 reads CASRARADTDTQYF. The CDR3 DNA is TGCGCCAGTCGCGCCAGGGCGGACACAGATACGCAGTATTTT.

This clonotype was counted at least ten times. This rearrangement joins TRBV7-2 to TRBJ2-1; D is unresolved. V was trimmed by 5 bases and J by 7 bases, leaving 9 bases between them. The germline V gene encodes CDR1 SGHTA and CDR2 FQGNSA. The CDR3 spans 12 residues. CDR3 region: CASSPARNEQFF. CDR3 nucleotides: TGTGCCAGCAGCCCAGCTAGGAATGAGCAGTTCTTC. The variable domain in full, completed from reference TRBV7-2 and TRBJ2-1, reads GAGVSQSPSNKVTEKGKDVELRCDPISGHTALYWYRQSLGQGLEFLIYFQGNSAPDKSGLPSDRFSAERTGGSVSTLTIQRTQQEDSAVYLCASSPARNEQFFGPGTRLTVL.

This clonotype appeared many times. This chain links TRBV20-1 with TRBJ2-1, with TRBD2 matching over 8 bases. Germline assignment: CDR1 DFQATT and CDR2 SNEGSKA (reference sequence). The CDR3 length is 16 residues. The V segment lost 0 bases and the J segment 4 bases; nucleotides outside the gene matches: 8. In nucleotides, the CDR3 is TGCAGTGCTAGAGATTACGGCCGGGGGGGATACAATGAGCAGTTCTTC. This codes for CSARDYGRGGYNEQFF.

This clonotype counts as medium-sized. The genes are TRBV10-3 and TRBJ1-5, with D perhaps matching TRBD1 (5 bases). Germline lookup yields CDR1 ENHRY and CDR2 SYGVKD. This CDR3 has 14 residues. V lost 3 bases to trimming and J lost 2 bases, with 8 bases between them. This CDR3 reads CAISERGGNQPQHF. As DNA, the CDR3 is TGTGCCATCAGTGAAAGGGGTGGCAATCAGCCCCAGCATTTT.

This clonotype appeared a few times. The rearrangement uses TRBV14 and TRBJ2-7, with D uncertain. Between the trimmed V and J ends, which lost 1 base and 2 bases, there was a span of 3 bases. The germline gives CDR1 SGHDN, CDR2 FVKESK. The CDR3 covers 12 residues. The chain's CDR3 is CASSQVPYEQYF. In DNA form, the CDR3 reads TGTGCCAGCAGCCAAGTACCCTACGAGCAGTACTTC.